Each of the 26 T cell receptor beta chains below was sequenced from the same sample in a study of T cell changes during pregnancy in multiple sclerosis (dated by TCRdb to between 2017 and 2020). Libraries were built with the immunoSEQ multiplex PCR assay. Not all clones reach the TCRdb copy of this immuneACCESS table, which keeps in-frame sequences only. Checked studies attribute under half of the gap to unresolved V genes and leave the rest unexplained. For this sample there are about 68,000 clones; approximately 90% appear just once. Around 1.6% of the sample lies in the top ten. This specimen was peripheral blood, taken in the third trimester of pregnancy. The receptors were sampled from a female donor with multiple sclerosis, enrolled in a pregnancy study.

V gene TRBV29-1 combines with J gene TRBJ2-5; D is possibly TRBD1 (6 bases). Looked up from germline, CDR1 is SQVTM and CDR2 is ANQGSEA. Trimming pared 3 bases from V and 2 bases from J, leaving 16 bases between. This CDR3 is built from 15 residues. As DNA, the CDR3 is TGCAGCGTTGACCCCAAACTCGGACAGCAAGAGACCCAGTACTTC. It specifies CSVDPKLGQQETQYF.

The V gene is TRBV18, the J gene TRBJ2-7; a possible D gene is TRBD1 (6 bases). Germline CDR1 KGHSH, CDR2 LQKENI. V lost 8 bases and J 0 bases, leaving 17 bases between the germline ends. The length of the CDR3 is 15 residues. The DNA for the CDR3 is TGTGCCAGCAAACAGGGTCCTGAAAGCTCCTACGAGCAGTACTTC. Translating gives CASKQGPESSYEQYF.

This rearrangement joins TRBV30 to TRBJ1-1; unclear D gene. This CDR3 region has 14 residues. Between the trimmed V and J ends, which lost 3 bases and 1 base, there was a span of 12 bases. Germline assignment: CDR1 GTSNPN and CDR2 SVGIG (reference sequence). The CDR3 sequence is CAWRAGYQNTEAFF. The CDR3 DNA is TGTGCCTGGAGAGCGGGATACCAGAACACTGAAGCTTTCTTT.

The rearrangement joins TRBV30 to TRBJ2-7; TRBD1 matches 8 bases. The CDR3 spans 14 residues. V shed 1 base and J 2 bases; nucleotides not matched to a gene: 4. Germline V gives CDR1 GTSNPN, CDR2 SVGIG (reference sequence). Here the CDR3 DNA reads TGTGCCTGGAGTGGAGGACAGGGTACCTACGAGCAGTACTTC. It yields the protein CAWSGGQGTYEQYF.

The CDR3 loop is CASSYRQGTEQFF. The DNA for the CDR3 is TGTGCCAGCAGTTACCGACAGGGAACTGAGCAGTTCTTC. This sequence joins TRBV6-5 and TRBJ2-1; 7 nucleotides line up with TRBD1. The V segment lost 2 bases and the J segment 9 bases; nucleotides outside the gene matches: 4. The CDR3 runs to 13 residues. Germline loops: CDR1 MNHEY, CDR2 SVGAGI.

The chain employs TRBV2 and TRBJ1-5; D not certain. The V and J ends lost 4 bases and 0 bases respectively, with 7 bases between them. The CDR3 totals 14 residues. Germline V CDR1 and CDR2: SNHLY, FYNNEI. The CDR3 DNA sequence: TGTGCCAGCAGTGCGCGGGGTAGCAATCAGCCCCAGCATTTT. This sequence encodes CASSARGSNQPQHF. The full variable domain, with the rest looked up from reference TRBV2 and TRBJ1-5, is EPEVTQTPSHQVTQMGQEVILRCVPISNHLYFYWYRQILGQKVEFLVSFYNNEISEKSEIFDDQFSVERPDGSNFTLKIRSTKLEDSAMYFCASSARGSNQPQHFGDGTRLSIL.

The V and J genes are TRBV6-5 and TRBJ1-4, with 11 bases fitting TRBD1. J was trimmed by 10 bases and V by 6 bases; bases with no gene match: 7. The CDR3 sequence is 14 residues long. CDR1 is MNHEY and CDR2 is SVGAGI in the germline V gene. The CDR3 DNA reads TGTGCCAGCAGCCCGCCCGGGACAGGGGGAAAACTGTTTTTT. Translated: CASSPPGTGGKLFF.

This clone was seen a single time. V is TRBV27 and J is TRBJ2-1, with TRBD2 matching 12 bases. V was pared by 5 bases and J by 7 bases, with 6 bases of the junction left unmatched. Germline-derived CDR1 and CDR2 are MNHEY and SMNVEV (reference sequence). The CDR3 sequence is 15 residues long. In DNA form, the CDR3 reads TGTGCCAGCAGTCTATGGACTAGCGGGGTAAATGAGCAGTTCTTC. Its protein product is CASSLWTSGVNEQFF.

The gene calls are TRBV5-1 and TRBJ2-7; 12 nucleotides line up with TRBD1. The CDR3 is 15 residues long. CDR1 and CDR2 (germline): SGHRS, YFSETQ. Germline trimming cut 3 bases from V and 3 bases from J; bases unmatched to any gene: 4. CDR3 loop: CASSWGTGGRYEQYF. CDR3 coding DNA: TGCGCCAGCAGCTGGGGGACAGGGGGCCGCTACGAGCAGTACTTC.

The J gene is TRBJ2-2, the V gene TRBV7-7, with 8 bases lining up with TRBD2. Per germline, CDR1 SSHAT and CDR2 FNYEAQ (reference sequence). The trim removed 3 bases at V and 2 bases at J, leaving 5 bases unmatched. This CDR3 is built from 16 residues. CDR3 DNA: TGTGCCAGCAGCTTCAGAGCGGGGGTTAACACCGGGGAGCTGTTTTTT. This gives the protein CASSFRAGVNTGELFF. Full variable domain (outside the CDR3, taken from reference TRBV7-7 and TRBJ2-2): GAGVSQSPRYKVTKRGQDVTLRCDPISSHATLYWYQQALGQGPEFLTYFNYEAQPDKSGLPSDRFSAERPEGSISTLTIQRTEQRDSAMYRCASSFRAGVNTGELFFGEGSRLTVL.

This sequence joins TRBV25-1 and TRBJ1-1; TRBD1 might be the D (5 bases). The CDR3 runs 14 residues. Germline values: CDR1 MGHDK, CDR2 SYGVNS. Trimming removed 4 bases from V and 8 bases from J, with 17 bases in between. The CDR3 bases are TGTGCCAGCAGTGGCCGACAGAAGAGTAGAGAAGCTTTCTTT. Its translation is CASSGRQKSREAFF.

The chain couples TRBV6-5 to TRBJ2-3; TRBD2 matches 7 bases. Germline CDR1 and CDR2: MNHEY and SVGAGI. The CDR3 length is 14 residues. Trimming removed 8 bases from V and 4 bases from J; junction bases left unmatched: 9. This CDR3 reads CASSRGVMADTQYF. The CDR3 nucleotides read TGTGCCAGCTCCCGGGGGGTTATGGCAGATACGCAGTATTTT.

The CDR3 DNA is TGTGCCAGCAGCAAAAAGAGGGAACAGTTTCAAGAGACCCAGTACTTC. It specifies CASSKKREQFQETQYF. This chain joins TRBV21-1 and TRBJ2-5; the table names TRBD2, a call not compared with the DNA. TRBV21-1 is listed as a pseudogene. The CDR3 consists of 16 residues.

The chain joins TRBV6-5 to TRBJ1-2; 7 bases map to TRBD1. The CDR3 has 15 residues. The ends lost 0 bases at V and 4 bases at J; junction bases unmatched: 5. CDR1 MNHEY and CDR2 SVGAGI come from the germline V gene. CDR3 in amino acids: CASSYSRQGGYGYTF. Written as DNA, the CDR3 is TGTGCCAGCAGTTACTCCCGACAGGGTGGCTATGGCTACACCTTC.

J is TRBJ1-6 and V is TRBV6-5, with 9 bases lining up with TRBD1. The CDR3 is 16 amino acids. CDR1 is MNHEY, CDR2 SVGAGI, per germline. V lost 0 bases and J lost 10; bases outside the gene matches: 7. CDR3 nucleotide sequence: TGTGCCAGCAGTTACTCGCCGGGACAGGGAGGGTCACCCCTCCACTTT. This sequence encodes CASSYSPGQGGSPLHF.

The chain combines TRBV7-6 with TRBJ2-1; D remains unclear. The CDR3 covers 18 residues. The ends were cut back, 3 bases at V and 1 base at J, with 19 bases in the middle. In germline, CDR1 is SGHVS, CDR2 FNYEAQ. This CDR3 reads CASSFLNLGPQSYNEQFF. The CDR3 nucleotides read TGTGCCAGCAGCTTTCTAAATTTGGGCCCCCAATCCTACAATGAGCAGTTCTTC.

J is TRBJ1-5 and V is TRBV28; 8 positions match TRBD1. The CDR3 has 14 amino acids. CDR1 is MDHEN, CDR2 SYDVKM, per germline. Trimming took 2 bases from V and 6 from J; bases not matched to a gene: 3. The CDR3 nucleotides read TGTGCCAGCAGTTTAACAGGGGGGGGTCAGCCCCAGCATTTT. This encodes CASSLTGGGQPQHF.

V is TRBV7-9 and J is TRBJ2-5; 7 nucleotides line up with TRBD2. Trimming took 4 bases from V and 2 from J; bases not matched to a gene: 7. The CDR3 is made up of 15 amino acids. Germline lookup yields CDR1 SEHNR and CDR2 FQNEAQ (reference sequence). CDR3 in amino acids: CASSSGSGAQETQYF. The CDR3 DNA reads as TGTGCCAGCAGCTCGGGGAGCGGGGCGCAAGAGACCCAGTACTTC.

This chain joins TRBV18 and TRBJ2-7; D is unresolved. The V and J ends lost 6 bases and 3 bases respectively, with 15 bases between them. This CDR3 is built from 14 residues. Germline CDR1 KGHSH, CDR2 LQKENI. The CDR3 DNA reads TGTGCCAGCTCGTTACAGCTATCCGTCTACGAGCAGTACTTC. Amino acids: CASSLQLSVYEQYF.

This sequence joins TRBV10-3 and TRBJ2-3; 12 bases are a match to TRBD2. Germline V CDR1 and CDR2: ENHRY, SYGVKD. CDR3 length equals 16 residues. J lost 0 bases, V lost 3 bases, and 1 base had no gene match. DNA of the CDR3: TGTGCCATCAGTGAAACTAGCGGGAGGAGCACAGATACGCAGTATTTT. This sequence encodes CAISETSGRSTDTQYF.

As DNA, the CDR3 is TGCGCCAGCAGCCAACCGGGACAGCAGAACACTGAAGCTTTCTTT. This codes for CASSQPGQQNTEAFF. The chain joins TRBV4-3 to TRBJ1-1; TRBD1 agrees at 7 bases. The germline CDR1 and CDR2 sequences are LGHNA and YSLEER. J was trimmed by 1 base and V by 2 bases; bases with no gene match: 4. The CDR3 contains 15 residues.

The chain carries TRBV27 and TRBJ2-1; TRBD2 matches at 9 bases. The germline V gene encodes CDR1 MNHEY and CDR2 SMNVEV (reference sequence). V gave up 3 bases and J gave up 7 bases; unmatched junction bases: 4. The length of the CDR3 is 14 residues. As DNA, the CDR3 is TGTGCCAGCAGTTTTGCGGGAGGGGGGAATGAGCAGTTCTTC. Protein: CASSFAGGGNEQFF.

The CDR3 nucleotides are TGTGCCAGCAGCTCAGGTCCGTCAGAGCAGTTCTTC. Protein product: CASSSGPSEQFF. This chain joins TRBV5-4 and TRBJ2-1, with D unclear. Germline CDR1 SGHNT, CDR2 YYREEE (reference sequence). CDR3 length: 12 amino acids. Trimming left V 3 bases short and J 10 bases short, with 11 bases between.

This clone showed up just once. The chain carries TRBV4-1 and TRBJ2-1, with 9 bases aligning to TRBD2. The CDR3 consists of 19 residues. J was trimmed by 3 bases and V by 0 bases; bases with no gene match: 12. Germline V CDR1 and CDR2: MGHRA, YSYEKL. CDR3 bases: TGCGCCAGCAGCCAAGAGGGCAGCGGGAGGCCTGGGCTCTACAATGAGCAGTTCTTC. Encoded protein: CASSQEGSGRPGLYNEQFF.

This clone has just one count. The chain employs TRBV27 and TRBJ2-1, with 8 positions matching TRBD2. Germline lookup yields CDR1 MNHEY and CDR2 SMNVEV (reference sequence). The CDR3 length is 16 residues. J gave up 1 base and V 5 bases, and 7 bases lay outside the gene matches. CDR3 bases: TGTGCCAGCAGTCCCGATACTAGCGGTTCCTACAATGAGCAGTTCTTC. Translation gives CASSPDTSGSYNEQFF.

The CDR3 nucleotides read TGTGCCATCGGACGGGACACAGAAGAGACCCAGTACTTC. Amino acid sequence: CAIGRDTEETQYF. The V and J genes are TRBV10-3 and TRBJ2-5, with D possibly TRBD1 on 6 matching bases. Germline V lookup: CDR1 ENHRY, CDR2 SYGVKD. Trimming removed 8 bases from V and 3 bases from J, with 13 bases in between. The CDR3 covers 13 residues.